The entry below gives a single TCR beta chain sequence along with its context. Its antigen is not known. This entry belongs to a study of T cell responses to AZD1222 COVID-19 vaccine. Study results and caveats: CD4 TCRs linked to vaccination spanned spike, dominating at 160-218 and 743-854. In the spike-specific TCR repertoire, nearly half reportedly target unmutated variant regions.

Pooling covered second doses at about 4 or about 12 weeks. The data were produced by immunoSEQ multiplex PCR, yet TCRdb's version contains in-frame clones alone and is incomplete. The sample lists approximately 150,000 clones; approximately 91% were seen once. The TCR was taken from an adult who received the AZD1222 COVID-19 vaccine. The material was peripheral blood, obtained 28 days after the second AZD1222 dose.

Written as DNA, the CDR3 is TGTGCCAGCAGCTCGGGACAGCAAATCTATGGCTACACCTTC. Amino acids: CASSSGQQIYGYTF. The rearrangement links TRBV6-2 or TRBV6-3 to TRBJ1-2; TRBD1 agrees at 7 bases. The trim removed 6 bases at V and 4 bases at J, leaving 8 bases unmatched. CDR1 and CDR2 (germline): MNHEY, SVGEGT. This CDR3 has 14 amino acids.